The clone carrying this TCR beta chain was seen a few times. CDR1 and CDR2 (germline): SEHNR, FQNEAQ (reference sequence). V lost 3 bases and J lost 11, with 8 bases in between. The CDR3 covers 11 residues. The sample belongs to a study of response to subunit inactivated influenza vaccine. TCRdb reprocessed the RT-PCR reads with MiXCR, giving one entry per CDR3 protein. The sample includes some 520,000 distinct CDR3 sequences, approximately 17% of them seen just once. The sequence derives from a man aged 45 to 75 who received an inactivated influenza vaccine. Sequencing was performed on CD4+ T cells sorted from PBMCs, taken approximately 25 months after vaccination. The V and J genes are TRBV7-9 and TRBJ2-4; D uncertain. Here the CDR3 reads CASSFGPFQYF. In DNA, the CDR3 is TGTGCCAGCAGCTTTGGGCCTTTTCAGTACTTC.